This entry lists 24 T cell receptor beta chains sequenced from one sample in a study of blood T cell repertoires in COVID-19. TCRdb keeps only in-frame clones here, not all; method: immunoSEQ multiplex PCR. The sample has about 130,000 clones, roughly 80% seen once. Specimen: PBMCs or T cells enriched from blood (not recorded which). The receptors shown here come from a man aged 45-65 years who had recovered from COVID-19.

The chain joins TRBV9 to TRBJ1-6; D perhaps matches TRBD1 (6 bases). The CDR3 runs to 15 residues. CDR1 SGDLS and CDR2 YYNGEE come from the germline V gene. The V gene lost 0 bases and the J gene lost 8 bases, with 12 bases spanning the gap. In DNA, the CDR3 is TGTGCCAGCAGCGTAGTAGGGGCAGGGGATTCACCCCTCCACTTT. Its translation is CASSVVGAGDSPLHF.

The chain links TRBV7-2 to TRBJ2-1; D is unclear. CDR1 is SGHTA and CDR2 is FQGNSA in the germline V gene. With 3 bases removed from V and 8 bases from J, the gap between germline ends came to 11 bases. This CDR3 is 13 amino acids long. Here the CDR3 DNA reads TGTGCCAGCAGCTTCCGAAAGCCCGATGAGCAGTTCTTC. Translating it yields CASSFRKPDEQFF.

Comment on this clone: One end of the junction is discordant with germline, which a read error may explain. The genes are TRBV2 and TRBJ2-7; the match to TRBD1 covers 7 bases. Germline CDR1 is SNHLY and CDR2 is FYNNEI. This CDR3 contains 13 residues. CDR3 sequence (DNA): TGTGCCAGCAGTGACGAAGGGAGTAGGACAGGCGCTTTC. This encodes CASSDEGSRTGAF. Full variable domain (rest looked up from reference TRBV2 and TRBJ2-7): EPEVTQTPSHQVTQMGQEVILRCVPISNHLYFYWYRQILGQKVEFLVSFYNNEISEKSEIFDDQFSVERPDGSNFTLKIRSTKLEDSAMYFCASSDEGSRTGAFGPGTRLTVT.

V gene TRBV6-2 or TRBV6-3 combines with J gene TRBJ2-7; 8 nucleotides agree with TRBD1. The germline CDR1 and CDR2 sequences are MNHEY and SVGEGT. The CDR3 contains 14 residues. The V gene end was trimmed by 5 bases and the J gene end by 4 bases; junction bases not matched to a gene: 7. This chain's CDR3 is CASSAGTGKYEQYF. CDR3 nucleotide sequence: TGTGCCAGCAGTGCAGGGACAGGAAAATACGAGCAGTACTTC.

This rearrangement joins TRBV4-3 to TRBJ1-5, with D possibly matching TRBD1 (5 bases). The length of the CDR3 is 15 residues. Looked up from germline, CDR1 is LGHNA and CDR2 is YSLEER. Deletions cut 0 bases from V and 3 bases from J, with 9 bases between. The DNA of the CDR3 is TGCGCCAGCAGCCAAGACGCCAGGGTCAATCAGCCCCAGCATTTT. Its protein product is CASSQDARVNQPQHF.

V is TRBV2 and J is TRBJ1-6; possibly TRBD1 for D (6 bases). This CDR3 region has 13 residues. V was trimmed by 6 bases and J by 7 bases, leaving 10 bases between them. Germline lookup yields CDR1 SNHLY and CDR2 FYNNEI. The CDR3, as DNA: TGTGCCAGCAGCAGGGGTGTCAATTCACCCCTCCACTTT. Translating it yields CASSRGVNSPLHF. Combining the CDR3 with reference TRBV2 and TRBJ1-6 gives the whole variable domain EPEVTQTPSHQVTQMGQEVILRCVPISNHLYFYWYRQILGQKVEFLVSFYNNEISEKSEIFDDQFSVERPDGSNFTLKIRSTKLEDSAMYFCASSRGVNSPLHFGNGTRLTVT.

The chain links TRBV19 to TRBJ2-1, with a possible D match to TRBD2 (6 bases). This CDR3 region has 16 residues. Germline V gene sequence: CDR1 LNHDA, CDR2 SQIVND (reference sequence). Trimming shortened V by 0 bases and J by 4 bases, and 13 bases separated the two germline ends. The CDR3 sequence is CASSIEAGTFYNEQFF. The CDR3 nucleotides are TGTGCCAGTAGTATAGAGGCCGGGACTTTTTACAATGAGCAGTTCTTC.

This chain uses TRBV3-1 (or the pseudogene TRBV3-2) with TRBJ2-7, with 7 positions matching TRBD2. The CDR3 runs to 17 residues. From germline, CDR1 is LGHDT and CDR2 YNNKEL (reference sequence). J was trimmed by 3 bases and V by 3 bases; bases with no gene match: 14. CDR3: CASSQVRGASGIYEQYF. The CDR3 DNA follows: TGTGCCAGCAGCCAGGTGAGAGGGGCTAGCGGCATCTACGAGCAGTACTTC.

The V call is TRBV5-1, the J call TRBJ2-3; TRBD1 agrees at 7 bases. Germline loops: CDR1 SGHRS, CDR2 YFSETQ. The CDR3 has 16 residues. Unmatched junction bases numbered 12, after V lost 4 bases and J lost 4 bases. This CDR3 reads CASSAGDRASPDTQYF. The DNA for the CDR3 is TGCGCCAGCAGCGCAGGTGACAGGGCGTCGCCAGATACGCAGTATTTT.

This clone was detected only once. The genes are TRBV10-3 and TRBJ1-5; D gene ambiguous. The ends were cut back, 0 bases at V and 7 bases at J, with 4 bases in the middle. Germline CDR1 ENHRY, CDR2 SYGVKD. The CDR3 covers 12 residues. The CDR3 region is CAISESSQPQHF. The CDR3 nucleotides are TGTGCCATCAGTGAGTCGAGCCAGCCCCAGCATTTT.

As DNA, the CDR3 is TGTGCCAGTAGTGCTGCGGACAGTGTTAATGAAAAACTGTTTTTT. Translated: CASSAADSVNEKLFF. The chain joins TRBV19 to TRBJ1-4; tentative D call: TRBD1 (6 bases). Per the germline V gene, CDR1 is LNHDA and CDR2 is SQIVND (reference sequence). The CDR3 runs 15 residues. Trimming pared 5 bases from V and 4 bases from J, leaving 14 bases between.

This sequence joins TRBV4-3 and TRBJ1-2; D uncertain. V was pared by 0 bases and J by 3 bases, with 11 bases between. This CDR3 region has 15 residues. Germline V CDR1 and CDR2: LGHNA, YSLEER. The CDR3 reads CASSQESGYDYGYTF. The DNA of the CDR3 is TGCGCCAGCAGCCAAGAGTCGGGATACGACTATGGCTACACCTTC.

V usage is TRBV7-8 and J usage is TRBJ2-1, with 8 bases aligning to TRBD1. Germline V lookup: CDR1 SGHVS, CDR2 FQNEAQ. The CDR3 length is 16 residues. V lost 5 bases, J lost 2 bases, and 8 bases stayed unmatched. The chain's CDR3 is CASSKKRTGTYNEQFF. The CDR3 DNA reads as TGTGCCAGCAGCAAGAAAAGGACAGGGACCTACAATGAGCAGTTCTTC.

V and J are TRBV9 and TRBJ2-3; no clear D. This CDR3 spans 12 amino acids. With 4 bases removed from V and 0 bases from J, the gap between germline ends came to 3 bases. The germline V gene encodes CDR1 SGDLS and CDR2 YYNGEE. The CDR3 DNA sequence: TGTGCCAGCAGCCCGAGCACAGATACGCAGTATTTT. Encoded protein: CASSPSTDTQYF.

The CDR3 DNA follows: TGTGCCAGCAGCTTGTCAAGGGGGACGGGGTGGACCGGGGAGCTGTTTTTT. Its protein is CASSLSRGTGWTGELFF. The chain couples TRBV5-6 to TRBJ2-2, with D possibly TRBD1 on 6 matching bases. Germline CDR1 is SGHDT and CDR2 is YYEEEE. The CDR3 runs 17 residues. V lost 1 base and J 5 bases, leaving 18 bases between the germline ends.

The chain has TRBV5-8 and TRBJ2-5; 7 nucleotides align to TRBD1. CDR3 length equals 13 residues. J gave up 5 bases and V 6 bases, and 7 bases lay outside the gene matches. The germline gives CDR1 SGHTS, CDR2 YDEGEE. This CDR3 is CASTGQDRETQYF. The CDR3 nucleotides read TGTGCCAGCACCGGACAGGATCGGGAGACCCAGTACTTC.

The V gene is TRBV6-2 or TRBV6-3, the J gene TRBJ2-7, with 9 nucleotides matching TRBD2. The CDR3 totals 18 residues. Germline assignment: CDR1 MNHEY and CDR2 SVGEGT. J was trimmed by 7 bases and V by 0 bases; bases with no gene match: 16. The CDR3 here is CASSYSRLQGLAGWEQYF. For the CDR3, the DNA is TGTGCCAGCAGTTACTCGCGCCTTCAGGGACTAGCAGGGTGGGAGCAGTACTTC.

The chain joins TRBV28 to TRBJ1-6; TRBD1 might be the D (6 bases). V lost 4 bases and J 8 bases, leaving 18 bases between the germline ends. From germline, CDR1 is MDHEN and CDR2 SYDVKM. The CDR3 runs to 16 residues. This CDR3 is CASSSSDRISDSPLHF. CDR3 coding DNA: TGTGCCAGCAGTTCCTCAGACAGGATCAGCGATTCACCCCTCCACTTT.

The chain joins TRBV25-1 to TRBJ1-2, with 8 bases that match TRBD1. The length of the CDR3 is 14 residues. Per germline, CDR1 MGHDK and CDR2 SYGVNS. Losses at the gene ends were 8 bases for V and 2 bases for J; bases not matched to a gene: 7. DNA for the CDR3: TGTGCCAGCGCCCCGGACAGGGTCAACTATGGCTACACCTTC. Encoded protein: CASAPDRVNYGYTF.

CDR3 loop: CASSLGLAGSHEQFF. The CDR3 DNA reads as TGTGCCAGCAGCCTCGGACTAGCGGGTTCGCATGAGCAGTTCTTC. This chain joins TRBV28 and TRBJ2-1, with 11 positions matching TRBD2. CDR1 and CDR2 (germline): MDHEN, SYDVKM. The CDR3 contains 15 residues. V trimming: 6 bases; J trimming: 8 bases; junction bases outside the gene matches: 9. The full variable domain, with the rest looked up from reference TRBV28 and TRBJ2-1, is DVKVTQSSRYLVKRTGEKVFLECVQDMDHENMFWYRQDPGLGLRLIYFSYDVKMKEKGDIPEGYSVSREKKERFSLILESASTNQTSMYLCASSLGLAGSHEQFFGPGTRLTVL.

This chain connects TRBV6-5 to TRBJ1-6; 9 positions agree with TRBD1. Germline CDR1 and CDR2: MNHEY and SVGAGI. V lost 7 bases and J lost 11; bases outside the gene matches: 3. The CDR3 has 12 amino acids. The CDR3 DNA is TGTGCCAGCAAGGACAGGGGAACACCCCTCCACTTT. Its protein product is CASKDRGTPLHF.

This chain connects TRBV19 to TRBJ1-5; TRBD1 matches at 7 bases. The CDR3 totals 13 residues. The germline CDR1 and CDR2 sequences are LNHDA and SQIVND (reference sequence). Trimming took 3 bases from V and 6 from J; bases not matched to a gene: 2. The CDR3 DNA follows: TGTGCCAGTAGTATGAAGGGGGCTCAGCCCCAGCATTTT. It encodes CASSMKGAQPQHF.

This clone occurred once. This chain joins TRBV4-1 and TRBJ2-6; D gene unclear. Germline-derived CDR1 and CDR2 are MGHRA and YSYEKL. The CDR3 loop spans 17 amino acids. Trimming took 6 bases from V and 0 from J, leaving 15 bases between them. In DNA, the CDR3 is TGCGCCAGCAGAGCGTTGGGTAGTTTCTCTGGGGCCAACGTCCTGACTTTC. Translated, it gives CASRALGSFSGANVLTF.

V is TRBV5-1 and J is TRBJ2-6, with 13 nucleotides matching TRBD2. The junction had 4 bases not matched to a gene; V was cut back by 4 bases and J by 0 bases. CDR3 length: 18 residues. The V gene's germline CDR1 is SGHRS and CDR2 YFSETQ. The CDR3 sequence: CASSQTSGGTSGANVLTF. The CDR3 DNA reads as TGCGCCAGCAGCCAGACTAGCGGGGGGACCTCTGGGGCCAACGTCCTGACTTTC.